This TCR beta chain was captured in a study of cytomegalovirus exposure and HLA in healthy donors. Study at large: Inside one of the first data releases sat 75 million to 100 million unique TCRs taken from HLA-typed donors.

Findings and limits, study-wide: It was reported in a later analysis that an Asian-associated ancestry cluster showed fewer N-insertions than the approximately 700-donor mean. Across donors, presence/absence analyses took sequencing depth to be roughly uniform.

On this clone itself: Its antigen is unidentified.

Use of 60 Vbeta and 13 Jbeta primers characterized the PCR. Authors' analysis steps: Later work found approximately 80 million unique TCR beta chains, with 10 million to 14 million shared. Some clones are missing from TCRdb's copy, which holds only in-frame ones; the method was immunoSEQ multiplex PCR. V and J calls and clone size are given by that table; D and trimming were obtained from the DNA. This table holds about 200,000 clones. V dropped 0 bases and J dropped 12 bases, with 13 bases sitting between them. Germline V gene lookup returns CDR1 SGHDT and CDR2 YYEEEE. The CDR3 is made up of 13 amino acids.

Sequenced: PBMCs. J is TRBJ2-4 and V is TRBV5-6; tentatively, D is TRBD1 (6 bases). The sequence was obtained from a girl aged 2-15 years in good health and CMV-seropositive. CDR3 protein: CASSLAPGDSQYF. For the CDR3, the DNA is TGTGCCAGCAGCTTGGCGCCAGGGGATAGTCAGTACTTC.